These 28 T cell receptor beta chains share one sample of origin, sequenced in a study of T cell repertoires in cytomegalovirus infection. No antigen is known for these receptors. Using its own MiXCR run on the reads, TCRdb lists one record per CDR3 protein. The sample records approximately 910,000 distinct CDR3 sequences, 25% to 40% being singletons. Sequenced here: cultured CD8+ T cells from PBMCs, sampled from culture after CMV antigen stimulation. Receptor source: a human donor in good health (CMV status not recorded). Some clones in this sample may be carry-over from other donors' samples.

In this sample, this clonotype turned up a few times. The rearrangement links TRBV11-3 to TRBJ2-3; 13 bases are shared with TRBD2. This CDR3 comprises 17 residues. In germline, CDR1 is SGHNT, CDR2 YENEEA. With V trimmed by 0 bases and J by 5 bases, 5 bases remained unmatched. This chain's CDR3 is CASSLDLTSGGRDTQYF. For the CDR3, the DNA is TGTGCCAGCAGCTTAGATTTGACTAGCGGGGGGCGAGATACGCAGTATTTT.

V gene TRBV27 combines with J gene TRBJ2-1, with TRBD1 matching over 9 bases. The CDR3 consists of 16 residues. Looked up from germline, CDR1 is MNHEY and CDR2 is SMNVEV (reference sequence). The trim removed 6 bases at V and 5 bases at J, leaving 11 bases unmatched. CDR3 loop: CASSTKTGGINNEQFF. The CDR3 nucleotides are TGTGCCAGCAGCACGAAGACAGGGGGTATAAACAATGAGCAGTTCTTC.

This clonotype was counted only a few times. The chain recombines TRBV19 with TRBJ1-1; perhaps TRBD1 as D (6 bases). This CDR3 spans 15 amino acids. Trimming cost V 5 bases and J 1 base, with 14 bases left between them. The germline CDR1 and CDR2 sequences are LNHDA and SQIVND (reference sequence). In DNA form, the CDR3 reads TGTGCCAGTAGTTCATACAGGGACAAGAACACTGAAGCTTTCTTT. Protein product: CASSSYRDKNTEAFF.

This clonotype was seen more than once but under ten times. This chain joins TRBV6-1 and TRBJ1-1; perhaps TRBD1 as D (5 bases). The CDR3 runs 13 residues. Germline assignment: CDR1 MNHNS and CDR2 SASEGT. The V gene lost 7 bases and the J gene lost 0 bases, with 9 bases spanning the gap. The CDR3 protein is CASMGVVNTEAFF. CDR3 bases: TGTGCCAGCATGGGGGTCGTGAACACTGAAGCTTTCTTT.

This clonotype was seen a single time. The chain joins TRBV19 to TRBJ2-7; maybe TRBD2 (6 bases). Germline V gene lookup returns CDR1 LNHDA and CDR2 SQIVND (reference sequence). CDR3 size: 15 residues. Trimming stripped 2 bases from V and 7 bases from J, with 18 bases between. The CDR3 DNA follows: TGTGCCAGTAGTATAACGAGGAGGGACGGTGGGGAGCAGTACTTC. Translated: CASSITRRDGGEQYF.

The CDR3 DNA reads TGTGCCAGCAGTGAAAGGGCCAATTCACCCCTCCACTTT. This translates into CASSERANSPLHF. The rearrangement links TRBV2 to TRBJ1-6; D unclear. The CDR3 runs 13 residues. Germline V CDR1 and CDR2: SNHLY, FYNNEI. Trimming left V 2 bases short and J 7 bases short, with 6 bases between.

The chain combines TRBV19 with TRBJ2-3; 8 bases align to TRBD1. V gave up 5 bases and J gave up 0 bases; unmatched junction bases: 7. CDR3 size: 16 residues. From germline, CDR1 is LNHDA and CDR2 SQIVND (reference sequence). In nucleotides, the CDR3 is TGTGCCAGTAGTCCCCAGGGGGCGGGGAGCACAGATACGCAGTATTTT. Translated, it gives CASSPQGAGSTDTQYF.

The J gene is TRBJ2-3, the V gene TRBV20-1, with D tentatively TRBD1 or TRBD2 (5 bases each). With 3 bases removed from V and 0 bases from J, the gap between germline ends came to 13 bases. The CDR3 is made up of 15 amino acids. Germline V lookup: CDR1 DFQATT, CDR2 SNEGSKA (reference sequence). The CDR3 DNA is TGCAGTGCTAGTGAGGGGTACGATAGCACAGATACGCAGTATTTT. Translating gives CSASEGYDSTDTQYF.

This clonotype was seen many times. This chain connects TRBV13 to TRBJ2-4; D call uncertain. Trimming took off 3 bases at V and 7 bases at J, with 7 bases between the two ends. The CDR3 length is 12 residues. In germline, CDR1 is PRHDT, CDR2 FYEKMQ (reference sequence). CDR3 residues: CASSLGLNIQYF. For the CDR3, the DNA is TGTGCCAGCAGCTTGGGATTGAACATTCAGTACTTC.

This sequence joins TRBV2 and TRBJ2-1; D is possibly TRBD2 (5 bases). This CDR3 has 12 amino acids. With 0 bases removed from V and 14 bases from J, the gap between germline ends came to 11 bases. Germline values: CDR1 SNHLY, CDR2 FYNNEI. The DNA of the CDR3 is TGTGCCAGCAGTGAAGCGTCGGGGAATAAGTTCTTC. Translating gives CASSEASGNKFF.

This chain joins TRBV15 and TRBJ2-7, with 9 nucleotides matching TRBD1. V shed 7 bases, J shed 7 bases, and the junction held 8 bases outside the gene matches. Germline CDR1 LNHNV, CDR2 YYDKDF (reference sequence). The CDR3 totals 13 residues. The CDR3, as DNA: TGTGCCACCAACAGCTGGACAGGGGAGGAGCAGTACGTC. It translates to CATNSWTGEEQYV.

This clonotype appeared many times. This rearrangement joins TRBV20-1 to TRBJ2-7; 9 bases are a match to TRBD1. The V and J ends lost 5 bases and 3 bases, in that order; junction bases with no gene match: 11. In germline, CDR1 is DFQATT, CDR2 SNEGSKA (reference sequence). CDR3 length equals 15 residues. Here the CDR3 DNA reads TGCAGTGCTTCGGACCCGGGACAGGGTAACTACGAGCAGTACTTC. Residues: CSASDPGQGNYEQYF.

The chain employs TRBV6-1 and TRBJ1-1; D may be TRBD1 (5 bases). V lost 2 bases, J lost 1 base, and 8 bases lay in between. CDR1 MNHNS and CDR2 SASEGT come from the germline V gene. This CDR3 is 14 amino acids long. CDR3 residues: CASSELDKNTEAFF. DNA for the CDR3: TGTGCCAGCAGTGAATTGGACAAGAACACTGAAGCTTTCTTT.

The J gene is TRBJ1-2, the V gene TRBV23-1; 7 nucleotides agree with TRBD1. TRBV23-1 is known as an ORF, though its function is uncertain. V shed 2 bases, J shed 4 bases, and the junction held 10 bases outside the gene matches. CDR3 length equals 16 residues. The CDR3 nucleotides read TGCGCCAGCAGTCAACCGCGGACAGGACGACCCTATGGCTACACCTTC. This encodes CASSQPRTGRPYGYTF.

This CDR3 reads CASRRTGLAGVTDTQYF. DNA for the CDR3: TGTGCCAGTAGAAGAACGGGACTAGCGGGGGTAACAGATACGCAGTATTTT. The V call is TRBV19, the J call TRBJ2-3, with 14 bases that match TRBD2. The length of the CDR3 is 17 residues. The J segment lost 3 bases and the V segment lost 6 bases, leaving 8 bases of the junction unmatched. CDR1 and CDR2 (germline): LNHDA, SQIVND (reference sequence).

The genes are TRBV20-1 and TRBJ2-2, with a possible D match to TRBD2 (6 bases). The V and J ends lost 7 bases and 4 bases respectively, with 16 bases between them. The CDR3 extends over 14 amino acids. Germline V CDR1 and CDR2: DFQATT, SNEGSKA (reference sequence). The CDR3 sequence is CSVGGGASTGELFF. Here the CDR3 DNA reads TGCAGTGTCGGAGGAGGGGCGAGCACCGGGGAGCTGTTTTTT.

The rearrangement joins TRBV7-9 to TRBJ2-5, with TRBD1 matching over 9 bases. CDR3 length: 16 residues. Germline lookup yields CDR1 SEHNR and CDR2 FQNEAQ (reference sequence). The junction had 7 bases not matched to a gene; V was cut back by 4 bases and J by 1 base. CDR3 in DNA: TGTGCCAGCAGCTACAGACAGGGGGGGGCCCAAGAGACCCAGTACTTC. Translated: CASSYRQGGAQETQYF.

This clonotype was seen a handful of times. This rearrangement joins TRBV28 to TRBJ2-1; 11 bases match TRBD2. CDR1 is MDHEN, CDR2 SYDVKM, per germline. This CDR3 is built from 18 residues. V gave up 1 base and J gave up 2 bases; unmatched junction bases: 7. CDR3 amino acids: CASSLYLGLAATYNEQFF. The CDR3 coding sequence is TGTGCCAGCAGTTTATACTTGGGACTAGCGGCGACCTACAATGAGCAGTTCTTC.

As to this clonotype: A much larger clone lies one base from this, so it may be a read error. The chain joins TRBV7-8 to TRBJ2-3, with no clear D. This CDR3 comprises 15 residues. Germline V gives CDR1 SGHVS, CDR2 FQNEAQ. Trimming shortened V by 10 bases and J by 2 bases, and 19 bases separated the two germline ends. The CDR3 DNA is TGTGCCAACATTAGTGGCCCCGGATTCACAGATACGCAGTATTTT. Translated, it gives CANISGPGFTDTQYF.

This clonotype was observed a handful of times. The genes are TRBV29-1 and TRBJ2-5; tentatively, D is TRBD1 (5 bases). The CDR3 extends over 13 amino acids. V was clipped by 4 bases and J by 2 bases, with 11 bases between them. Germline V gene data show CDR1 as SQVTM and CDR2 as ANQGSEA. CDR3 residues: CSVVQGTQETQYF. CDR3 DNA sequence: TGCAGCGTTGTTCAGGGCACACAAGAGACCCAGTACTTC.

The J gene is TRBJ2-2, the V gene TRBV12-3 or TRBV12-4; 7 bases are shared with TRBD1. The V and J ends lost 10 bases and 2 bases, in that order; junction bases with no gene match: 13. CDR3 length: 16 amino acids. CDR3 amino acids: CATPTIGGDNTGELFF. The CDR3, as DNA: TGTGCCACCCCGACGATAGGGGGCGATAACACCGGGGAGCTGTTTTTT.

This clonotype was counted many times. This CDR3 reads CASSHIWTVNYGYTF. The DNA of the CDR3 is TGTGCCAGCAGTCATATATGGACAGTTAACTATGGCTACACCTTC. This sequence joins TRBV12-3 or TRBV12-4 and TRBJ1-2, with TRBD1 as a possible D gene (6 bases). Between the trimmed V and J ends, which lost 5 bases and 1 base, there was a span of 14 bases. The length of the CDR3 is 15 residues.

This clonotype appeared a few times. The chain carries TRBV5-6 and TRBJ1-2; D unresolved. Trimming removed 6 bases at V and 7 bases at J, with 16 bases between. The CDR3 is 13 residues long. The V gene's germline CDR1 is SGHDT and CDR2 YYEEEE. DNA of the CDR3: TGTGCCAGCACCCAGACGCCGCCCTTTGGCTACACCTTC. It yields the protein CASTQTPPFGYTF.

The chain links TRBV9 to TRBJ2-1; D is ambiguous. This CDR3 spans 13 amino acids. Trimming cost V 0 bases and J 9 bases, with 10 bases left between them. Germline values: CDR1 SGDLS, CDR2 YYNGEE. The CDR3 protein is CASSVGGSGEQFF. CDR3 DNA sequence: TGTGCCAGCAGCGTAGGGGGATCGGGTGAGCAGTTCTTC.

This clonotype has a count of ten or more. V is TRBV7-9 and J is TRBJ2-7; D not certain. The CDR3 totals 12 residues. V was cut by 5 bases and J by 6 bases, with 11 bases left in between. CDR1 and CDR2 (germline): SEHNR, FQNEAQ (reference sequence). CDR3 sequence: CASSPERPEQYF. In nucleotides, the CDR3 is TGTGCCAGCAGCCCCGAACGACCCGAGCAGTACTTC.

V gene TRBV29-1 combines with J gene TRBJ1-1; 7 positions agree with TRBD1. The CDR3 covers 15 residues. Trimming at V came to 4 bases and at J to 6 bases, leaving 14 bases not matched to a gene. Germline V gene lookup returns CDR1 SQVTM and CDR2 ANQGSEA. This CDR3 is CSVGRLGTALPEAFF. DNA for the CDR3: TGCAGCGTTGGTCGGCTTGGGACAGCCCTCCCTGAAGCTTTCTTT.

J is TRBJ2-2 and V is TRBV18; TRBD1 agrees at 10 bases. Germline loops: CDR1 KGHSH, CDR2 LQKENI. Trimming cost V 3 bases and J 3 bases; bases outside gene matches: 4. The CDR3 sequence is 16 residues long. CDR3 in DNA: TGTGCCAGCTCACCCACGGACAGGGGGTACACCGGGGAGCTGTTTTTT. The encoded protein is CASSPTDRGYTGELFF.

The chain joins TRBV12-3 or TRBV12-4 to TRBJ1-5; the D is unclear. The CDR3 covers 16 residues. Trimming took off 5 bases at V and 4 bases at J, with 18 bases between the two ends. This chain's CDR3 is CASSLGKNPVNQPQHF. Written as DNA, the CDR3 is TGTGCCAGCAGTCTAGGAAAGAACCCCGTTAATCAGCCCCAGCATTTT.